The rows below give T cell receptor beta chains drawn from one sample of a study of shared clonotypes between healthy human individuals. The protocol was immunoSEQ multiplex PCR, while the TCRdb copy is restricted to in-frame clones and leaves out a portion. The sample lists fewer than 550,000 clones, about 80% seen once, with around 12% in the top ten. The source material was PBMCs. The receptor set was obtained from a woman aged 40 to 50 in good health. Some clones in this sample may be carry-over from other donors' samples. CDR3s include the opening cysteine and the closing phenylalanine or tryptophan. A D gene is named only where the DNA matches it firmly. Size is omitted from some rows. Given values are once, few, many or a class for expanded clones.

V gene,D gene,clone size,J gene,CDR3 protein,CDR3 DNA
TRBV11-2,TRBD1,NA,TRBJ2-3,CASSLGGQGGSSDTQYF,TGTGCCAGCAGCTTAGGGGGACAGGGAGGGAGCTCAGATACGCAGTATTTT
TRBV2,TRBD1,many,TRBJ1-2,CASSGTAPGGAGGYTF,TGTGCCAGCAGTGGGACGGCCCCAGGGGGCGCCGGAGGCTACACCTTC
TRBV7-3,NA,NA,TRBJ2-1,CASSLTLRAGQFF,TGTGCCAGCAGCTTAACGTTAAGGGCCGGGCAGTTCTTC
TRBV5-1,NA,NA,TRBJ2-3,CASNKPGEGDTQYF,TGCGCCAGCAACAAACCAGGGGAGGGGGATACGCAGTATTTT
TRBV7-6,NA,NA,TRBJ2-7,CASSLDLGYEQYF,TGTGCCAGCAGCTTAGACCTAGGTTACGAGCAGTACTTC
TRBV28,NA,NA,TRBJ2-7,CASSQPSGVSYEQYF,TGTGCCAGCAGTCAACCCTCAGGGGTCTCCTACGAGCAGTACTTC
TRBV5-4,NA,NA,TRBJ1-1,CASSTDLNTEAFF,TGTGCCAGCAGCACTGATTTGAACACTGAAGCTTTCTTT
TRBV4-1,NA,once,TRBJ2-7,CASSQGLGQNSEQYF,TGCGCCAGCAGCCAAGGGTTAGGACAGAATTCCGAGCAGTACTTC
TRBV6-4,NA,once,TRBJ2-6,CASSSSPLAPGANVLTF,TGTGCCAGCAGTTCCTCTCCCCTTGCGCCTGGGGCCAACGTCCTGACTTTC
TRBV15,TRBD1,NA,TRBJ1-2,CATSGRTGPYGYTF,TGTGCCACCAGCGGGAGGACAGGCCCCTATGGCTACACCTTC
TRBV28,NA,NA,TRBJ1-5,CASSPMPGTKSYNQPQHF,TGTGCCAGCAGTCCCATGCCCGGGACAAAATCCTACAATCAGCCCCAGCATTTT
TRBV18,NA,NA,TRBJ1-5,CASSPGGGNQPQHF,TGTGCCAGCTCACCGGGTGGGGGAAATCAGCCCCAGCATTTT
TRBV4-3,NA,NA,TRBJ1-4,CASSQLAQNEKLFF,TGCGCCAGCAGCCAACTAGCCCAAAATGAAAAACTGTTTTTT
TRBV6-1,TRBD2,NA,TRBJ2-4,CASSEAPFSGSGKNIQYF,TGTGCCAGCAGTGAAGCGCCCTTTAGCGGGAGTGGCAAAAACATTCAGTACTTC
TRBV18,NA,NA,TRBJ2-5,CASSPLARQETQYF,TGTGCCAGCTCACCTCTAGCGCGCCAAGAGACCCAGTACTTC
TRBV7-2,NA,once,TRBJ1-5,CASSLRAGDSNQPQHF,TGTGCCAGCAGCTTGCGTGCGGGGGATAGCAATCAGCCCCAGCATTTT
TRBV7-2,TRBD1,NA,TRBJ1-3,CASTIKTGAGNTIYF,TGTGCCAGCACCATAAAGACAGGGGCTGGAAACACCATATATTTT
TRBV5-1,NA,NA,TRBJ1-5,CASSYGAGYQPQHF,TGCGCCAGCAGCTACGGTGCAGGATACCAGCCCCAGCATTTT